This T cell receptor (beta chain) is from a study of blood T cell repertoires in COVID-19. The CDR3 extends over 15 amino acids. The germline V and J ends were trimmed by 5 bases and 3 bases, with 17 bases remaining between them. Per the germline V gene, CDR1 is SEHNR and CDR2 is FQNEAQ (reference sequence). The assay was immunoSEQ multiplex PCR, and TCRdb's table has in-frame clones only and misses some. In the table there are about 81,000 clones, 85% to 90% of which are singletons. The chain joins TRBV7-9 to TRBJ2-7; tentative D call: TRBD1 (7 bases). This receptor was identified in a woman older than 75 with active COVID-19. The sample consisted of peripheral blood. DNA for the CDR3: TGTGCCAGCAGCCCTTCGACAGGGAGGAACTACGAGCAGTACTTC. Its translation: CASSPSTGRNYEQYF.